Following are 30 T cell receptor beta chains from one sample sequenced in a study of blood T cell repertoires in COVID-19. TCRdb keeps only in-frame clones here, not all; method: immunoSEQ multiplex PCR. In the table there are tens of thousands of clones, approximately 82% of which are singletons. What was sequenced was peripheral blood. These receptors were collected from a human donor in a cohort sampled during active COVID-19.

The rearrangement links TRBV21-1 to TRBJ1-2; the listed D gene, TRBD1, was not tested against the DNA. TRBV21-1 represents a pseudogene. This CDR3 has 13 residues. The CDR3 nucleotides are TGTGCCACCGAGCGACAGGGCGGCTATGGCTACACCTTC. Translated, it gives CATERQGGYGYTF.

J is TRBJ2-2 and V is TRBV5-6; TRBD1 is a possible D gene (6 bases). Per the germline V gene, CDR1 is SGHDT and CDR2 is YYEEEE. Trimming left V 9 bases short and J 0 bases short, with 12 bases between. CDR3 size: 14 residues. CDR3 sequence: CATVQGTNTGELFF. As DNA, the CDR3 is TGTGCCACGGTACAGGGTACGAACACCGGGGAGCTGTTTTTT.

V is TRBV5-1 and J is TRBJ2-5; 16 nucleotides line up with TRBD2. The germline V gene encodes CDR1 SGHRS and CDR2 YFSETQ. The ends lost 4 bases at V and 4 bases at J; junction bases unmatched: 10. CDR3 size: 18 residues. CDR3 protein: CASSLGLAGGLRPETQYF. CDR3 in DNA: TGCGCCAGCAGCCTGGGACTAGCGGGAGGGCTGAGGCCAGAGACCCAGTACTTC.

The chain carries TRBV27 and TRBJ2-5; no definite D call. The CDR3 covers 12 residues. Germline V lookup: CDR1 MNHEY, CDR2 SMNVEV (reference sequence). V lost 7 bases, J lost 2 bases, and 8 bases lay in between. The CDR3 DNA reads TGTGCCAGCATTGAGCCTCAAGAGACCCAGTACTTC. Translation: CASIEPQETQYF.

This chain uses TRBV18 with TRBJ2-7; D unclear. CDR1 is KGHSH and CDR2 is LQKENI in the germline V gene. V lost 3 bases and J lost 5, with 11 bases in between. The CDR3 sequence is 13 residues long. CDR3 sequence (DNA): TGTGCCAGCTCACCCAGCGCTGGTCACGAGCAGTACTTC. Residues: CASSPSAGHEQYF.

This clone came up once. The CDR3 sequence: CASRYRDSVYQETQYF. For the CDR3, the DNA is TGTGCCAGCAGGTACCGGGACAGCGTGTACCAAGAGACCCAGTACTTC. The V call is TRBV6-5, the J call TRBJ2-5; TRBD1 matches 7 bases. Trimming at V came to 6 bases and at J to 0 bases, leaving 10 bases not matched to a gene. This CDR3 region has 16 residues. From germline, CDR1 is MNHEY and CDR2 SVGAGI.

The chain uses TRBV10-3 and TRBJ2-1, with 12 positions matching TRBD2. Per the germline V gene, CDR1 is ENHRY and CDR2 is SYGVKD. This CDR3 comprises 17 residues. The J segment lost 2 bases and the V segment lost 6 bases, leaving 8 bases of the junction unmatched. CDR3 DNA sequence: TGTGCCATCAGCCGGACTAGCGGGGCCCCCCCCTACAATGAGCAGTTCTTC. Protein sequence: CAISRTSGAPPYNEQFF.

The table lists this clone with many counts. The rearrangement links TRBV5-1 to TRBJ2-2, with D perhaps TRBD2 (6 bases). The CDR3 extends over 14 amino acids. Germline loops: CDR1 SGHRS, CDR2 YFSETQ. Deletions cut 0 bases from V and 6 bases from J, with 9 bases between. In DNA form, the CDR3 reads TGCGCCAGCAGCTTGGCCGGGGGACCCGGGGAGCTGTTTTTT. It yields the protein CASSLAGGPGELFF.

The rearrangement uses TRBV7-9 and TRBJ1-2, with a weak D call TRBD1 (5 bases). There are 12 residues in the CDR3. V dropped 4 bases and J dropped 6 bases, with 9 bases sitting between them. Germline CDR1 reads SEHNR; CDR2 reads FQNEAQ (reference sequence). This chain's CDR3 is CASSYRGDGYTF. The DNA for the CDR3 is TGTGCCAGCAGCTATCGGGGGGATGGCTACACCTTC.

The chain carries TRBV5-1 and TRBJ2-5; 14 bases are shared with TRBD2. Losses at the gene ends were 4 bases for V and 2 bases for J; bases not matched to a gene: 4. This CDR3 is built from 16 residues. The germline V gene encodes CDR1 SGHRS and CDR2 YFSETQ. The CDR3, as DNA: TGCGCCAGCAGCCCGGGACTAGCGGGAGCACAAGAGACCCAGTACTTC. It specifies CASSPGLAGAQETQYF.

The chain is built from TRBV18 and TRBJ2-2, with a possible D match to TRBD1 (5 bases). CDR1 is KGHSH, CDR2 LQKENI, per germline. CDR3 length: 15 residues. Trimming removed 2 bases from V and 5 bases from J, with 12 bases in between. CDR3 loop: CASSPDQGGTGELFF. The DNA for the CDR3 is TGTGCCAGCTCACCAGATCAGGGCGGAACCGGGGAGCTGTTTTTT.

The chain recombines TRBV5-1 with TRBJ2-1; D is unresolved. This CDR3 has 14 residues. Germline V CDR1 and CDR2: SGHRS, YFSETQ. The ends were cut back, 0 bases at V and 6 bases at J, with 10 bases in the middle. The CDR3 sequence is CASSLAQNLNEQFF. CDR3 DNA sequence: TGCGCCAGCAGCTTGGCCCAGAATCTCAATGAGCAGTTCTTC.

The chain employs TRBV2 and TRBJ1-2, with 8 bases matching TRBD1. With 6 bases clipped from V and 7 bases from J, the junction kept 13 bases outside the gene matches. CDR3 size: 15 residues. Germline V gene sequence: CDR1 SNHLY, CDR2 FYNNEI. CDR3 amino acids: CASSEQTTGVGGYTF. The CDR3 bases are TGTGCCAGCAGCGAGCAGACGACAGGGGTCGGTGGCTACACCTTC. Full variable domain (missing parts from reference TRBV2 and TRBJ1-2): EPEVTQTPSHQVTQMGQEVILRCVPISNHLYFYWYRQILGQKVEFLVSFYNNEISEKSEIFDDQFSVERPDGSNFTLKIRSTKLEDSAMYFCASSEQTTGVGGYTFGSGTRLTVV.

J is TRBJ2-1 and V is TRBV6-5; D possibly corresponds to TRBD2 (6 bases). Germline CDR1 is MNHEY and CDR2 is SVGAGI. The CDR3 loop spans 13 amino acids. V was clipped by 5 bases and J by 8 bases, with 13 bases between them. The CDR3 DNA reads TGTGCCAGCAGTCACAACTGGGAGGATGAGCAGTTCTTC. Its protein is CASSHNWEDEQFF.

V is TRBV2 and J is TRBJ1-2; D might be TRBD1 (5 bases). The CDR3 has 15 amino acids. Looked up from germline, CDR1 is SNHLY and CDR2 is FYNNEI. The germline V and J ends were trimmed by 2 bases and 0 bases, with 10 bases remaining between them. In DNA, the CDR3 is TGTGCCAGCAGTGAACTACAGGCTGCTAACTATGGCTACACCTTC. This sequence encodes CASSELQAANYGYTF.

V usage is TRBV9 and J usage is TRBJ2-7; 16 bases align to TRBD2. With V trimmed by 4 bases and J by 10 bases, 11 bases remained unmatched. The CDR3 has 16 residues. Germline V lookup: CDR1 SGDLS, CDR2 YYNGEE. In DNA form, the CDR3 reads TGTGCCAGCAGCCCAGGGACTAGCGGGGGGGAGATTGATCAGTACTTC. Amino acid sequence: CASSPGTSGGEIDQYF.

This clone appeared a single time. V and J are TRBV5-1 and TRBJ1-2, with a possible D match to TRBD1 (5 bases). CDR3 length equals 14 residues. Looked up from germline, CDR1 is SGHRS and CDR2 is YFSETQ. The V gene lost 2 bases and the J gene lost 3 bases, with 11 bases spanning the gap. The DNA for the CDR3 is TGCGCCAGCAGCTTCGACAGAACTTACTATGGCTACACCTTC. Translation: CASSFDRTYYGYTF.

In this sample, this clone turned up once. The V and J genes are TRBV20-1 and TRBJ2-3, with 8 bases matching TRBD2. V shed 3 bases, J shed 2 bases, and the junction held 13 bases outside the gene matches. This CDR3 is 17 amino acids long. Looked up from germline, CDR1 is DFQATT and CDR2 is SNEGSKA (reference sequence). The CDR3 DNA is TGCAGTGCTAGTGACCCAGGACTAGCATACCTCACAGATACGCAGTATTTT. Its translation is CSASDPGLAYLTDTQYF.

This sequence joins TRBV5-8 and TRBJ2-1; TRBD2 agrees at 9 bases. This CDR3 is 14 amino acids long. Unmatched junction bases numbered 2, after V lost 0 bases and J lost 7 bases. Germline V gives CDR1 SGHTS, CDR2 YDEGEE. The CDR3 DNA sequence: TGTGCCAGCAGCTTGGGCGGGGGGGAGAATGAGCAGTTCTTC. It is translated as CASSLGGGENEQFF.

V usage is TRBV9 and J usage is TRBJ2-1, with TRBD1 identical over 7 bases. J gave up 0 bases and V 7 bases, and 7 bases lay outside the gene matches. CDR1 is SGDLS, CDR2 YYNGEE, per germline. This CDR3 comprises 15 residues. CDR3 nucleotides: TGTGCCAGCGGAGAGGGGGCCCTCTCCTACAATGAGCAGTTCTTC. The encoded protein is CASGEGALSYNEQFF.

The V gene is TRBV12-5, the J gene TRBJ2-5, with TRBD2 matching 7 bases. V was pared by 6 bases and J by 2 bases, with 6 bases of the junction left unmatched. CDR1 is LGHNT and CDR2 is FRNRAP in the germline V gene. This CDR3 has 14 residues. CDR3 protein: CASGGGTFQETQYF. In nucleotides, the CDR3 is TGTGCTAGTGGGGGGGGGACTTTTCAAGAGACCCAGTACTTC. Full variable domain (rest looked up from reference TRBV12-5 and TRBJ2-5): DARVTQTPRHKVTEMGQEVTMRCQPILGHNTVFWYRQTMMQGLELLAYFRNRAPLDDSGMPKDRFSAEMPDATLATLKIQPSEPRDSAVYFCASGGGTFQETQYFGPGTRLLVL.

The J gene is TRBJ2-7, the V gene TRBV7-8; D gene unclear. Trimming shortened V by 1 base and J by 3 bases, and 4 bases separated the two germline ends. Germline CDR1 SGHVS, CDR2 FQNEAQ. This CDR3 has 12 amino acids. CDR3 bases: TGTGCCAGCAGCTTAGTCGGCTACGAGCAGTACTTC. Protein product: CASSLVGYEQYF.

The chain links TRBV4-1 to TRBJ2-5, with unresolved D. This CDR3 is built from 14 residues. Germline V gene lookup returns CDR1 MGHRA and CDR2 YSYEKL. V dropped 4 bases and J dropped 7 bases, with 16 bases sitting between them. The CDR3 region has the DNA TGCGCCAGCAGCCTAGAGCAGACCCGCGGGACCCAGTACTTC. Encoded protein: CASSLEQTRGTQYF.

The chain employs TRBV10-2 and TRBJ1-6; D gene ambiguous. The germline CDR1 and CDR2 sequences are WSHSY and SAAADI. The CDR3 runs to 18 residues. Deletions cut 4 bases from V and 0 bases from J, with 16 bases between. The CDR3 DNA follows: TGCGCCAGCAGTGTTCGGCTCCAGAGGAGCTCCTATAATTCACCCCTCCACTTT. It translates to CASSVRLQRSSYNSPLHF.

The chain carries TRBV28 and TRBJ1-6, with D tentatively TRBD1 (6 bases). The V end was cut by 2 bases, the J end by 10 bases, with 15 bases between. Germline assignment: CDR1 MDHEN and CDR2 SYDVKM. This CDR3 has 15 amino acids. CDR3 sequence (DNA): TGTGCCAGCAGTTTAAGGGGGGGGATTGTATCACCCCTCCACTTT. The encoded protein is CASSLRGGIVSPLHF.

This clone is a singleton in its sample. The CDR3 bases are TGTGCCAGTAGACCGGGGAGCAATAGCAATCAGCCCCAGCATTTT. This sequence encodes CASRPGSNSNQPQHF. The genes are TRBV19 and TRBJ1-5; unclear D gene. The CDR3 runs to 15 residues. CDR1 is LNHDA, CDR2 SQIVND, per germline (reference sequence). The V gene lost 6 bases and the J gene lost 0 bases, with 12 bases spanning the gap. Together with reference TRBV19 and TRBJ1-5, the CDR3 gives the full variable domain: DGGITQSPKYLFRKEGQNVTLSCEQNLNHDAMYWYRQDPGQGLRLIYYSQIVNDFQKGDIAEGYSVSREKKESFPLTVTSAQKNPTAFYLCASRPGSNSNQPQHFGDGTRLSIL.

This clone was counted a few times. The rearrangement uses TRBV28 and TRBJ1-1; 8 bases fit TRBD1. This CDR3 contains 16 residues. V lost 5 bases, J lost 2 bases, and 10 bases stayed unmatched. The V gene's germline CDR1 is MDHEN and CDR2 SYDVKM. The CDR3 DNA sequence: TGTGCCAGCAGTATAGCTGGACAGGGACAAAACACTGAAGCTTTCTTT. As protein: CASSIAGQGQNTEAFF.

The chain joins TRBV2 to TRBJ2-7; no definite D call. Germline-derived CDR1 and CDR2 are SNHLY and FYNNEI. The CDR3 is 15 residues long. V was cut by 4 bases and J by 2 bases, with 15 bases left in between. CDR3: CASSVGHPQAYEQYF. The CDR3 nucleotides read TGTGCCAGCAGTGTTGGGCACCCTCAAGCCTACGAGCAGTACTTC.

The V call is TRBV6-5, the J call TRBJ1-4, with a possible D match to TRBD1 (6 bases). Germline V CDR1 and CDR2: MNHEY, SVGAGI. Trimming pared 7 bases from V and 5 bases from J, leaving 14 bases between. The CDR3 spans 14 residues. The CDR3 DNA reads TGTGCCAGCACCCTAGACAGGCCGAATGAAAAACTGTTTTTT. This gives the protein CASTLDRPNEKLFF.

The V gene is TRBV5-1, the J gene TRBJ2-2; no firm D call. This CDR3 spans 15 amino acids. Trimming removed 0 bases at V and 4 bases at J, with 10 bases between. Germline V gene data show CDR1 as SGHRS and CDR2 as YFSETQ. CDR3 sequence (DNA): TGCGCCAGCAGCTTGGAGGTAGCCGGCACCGGGGAGCTGTTTTTT. It yields the protein CASSLEVAGTGELFF. Complete variable domain (other parts from reference TRBV5-1 and TRBJ2-2): KAGVTQTPRYLIKTRGQQVTLSCSPISGHRSVSWYQQTPGQGLQFLFEYFSETQRNKGNFPGRFSGRQFSNSRSEMNVSTLELGDSALYLCASSLEVAGTGELFFGEGSRLTVL.